This TCR beta chain was profiled in a study of vaccination and CD4 T cells after COVID-19. Across the whole study: Convalescent persons amounted to six males plus four females, two of whom were Hispanic.

Details on this clonotype: The target antigen is unknown.

Specified treatment: roughly ten-day PBMC culture with coronavirus spike peptide pools or control peptides (ViraFEST assay). The Oncomine TCR Beta short-read assay was what sequenced the DNA obtained from cultured CD4+ T cells. MiXCR, run by TCRdb on the PCR reads, gives a single entry per CDR3 protein. The sample shows under 3,500 distinct CDR3 sequences, around 80% of them seen only once. V was pared by 5 bases and J by 2 bases, with 6 bases of the junction left unmatched. Per the germline V gene, CDR1 is DFQATT and CDR2 is SNEGSKA (reference sequence). The CDR3 totals 15 residues. The chain recombines TRBV20-1 with TRBJ2-1, with TRBD2 matching 10 bases. The sequenced sample consisted of CD4+ T cells from blood, cultured in vitro. This clonotype originated in a human donor who had recovered from COVID-19. The CDR3 reads CSALSLAGAYNEQFF. The CDR3 DNA follows: TGCAGTGCTCTCTCCCTAGCGGGGGCCTACAATGAGCAGTTCTTC.